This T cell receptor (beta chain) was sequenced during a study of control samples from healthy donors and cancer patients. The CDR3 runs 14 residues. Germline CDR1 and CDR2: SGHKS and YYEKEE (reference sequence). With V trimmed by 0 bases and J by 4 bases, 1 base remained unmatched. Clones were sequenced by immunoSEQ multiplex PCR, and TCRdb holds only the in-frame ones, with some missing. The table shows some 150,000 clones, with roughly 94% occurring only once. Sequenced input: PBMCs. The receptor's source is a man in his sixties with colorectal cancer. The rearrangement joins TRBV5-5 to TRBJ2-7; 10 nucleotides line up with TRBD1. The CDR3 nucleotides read TGTGCCAGCAGCTTGGGGACAGGGGGTTACGAGCAGTACTTC. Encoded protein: CASSLGTGGYEQYF.